The sequence of this TCR beta chain was determined in a study of CD8 T cells in seronegative destructive rheumatoid arthritis (dated by TCRdb to the early 2020s). Context from the whole study: At the time of sampling, most of the eight CND-RA patients were on biological drugs. The seropositive RA, seronegative RA and healthy control comparison cohorts were taken from a previously published TCRbeta dataset and were not newly sequenced. Researchers compared peripheral CD8+ TCRbeta repertoires from patients with CCP-negative destructive rheumatoid arthritis (CND-RA) against repertoires from newly diagnosed seropositive RA, seronegative RA and healthy controls.

A negative result on the clinical CCP2 antibody test was shown by CND-RA patients, and progression of joint destruction was observed despite active therapy. Every CND-RA patient had failed conventional anti-rheumatic therapy and showed typical joint destruction in the wrists and ankles. Instead of being sampled at diagnosis, CND-RA patients were sampled after long disease histories, which in several cases spanned decades. About 50 millilitres of EDTA-anticoagulated peripheral blood were drawn from each patient. Peripheral blood mononuclear cells were isolated by Ficoll-Paque PLUS density gradient separation. CD8+ cells were isolated from fresh or cryopreserved PBMCs by AutoMACS magnetic bead positive selection, with purity checked by flow cytometry. Nucleospin Tissue or Tissue XS kits were used for genomic DNA extraction, and quantification was performed on a Qubit 2.0 fluorometer. Following the manufacturer's instructions, genomic DNA from CD8+ cells served as the input for TCRbeta sequencing. A genomics technology centre in Finland performed the TCRbeta sequencing with the immunoSEQ assay. Under the source paper's analysis protocol: Clonotype tables produced by the immunoSEQ preprocessing pipeline were converted into VDJtools format, and non-productive clonotypes were filtered out. Any sample with fewer than 10,000 reads was excluded, the remaining samples were subsampled to 10,000 reads, and most of the eight CND-RA samples made it through. Shannon-Wiener, Simpson and clonality indices were calculated with the VDJtools CalcDiversityStats function on data subsampled to 10,000 reads. To infer antigen specificity, non-singleton TCRbeta clonotypes were hard-matched against VDJdb, meaning no mismatches were allowed. CDR3 sequences that differed by a single amino acid (Hamming distance 1) were grouped into clusters that potentially share antigen targets. Group enrichment of public clonotypes was tested with one-sided Fisher's exact tests after groups were resampled to six samples, with the procedure repeated ten times. TCRdb re-hosts the immuneACCESS table, in-frame sequences only. Its copies lack some clones; in the studies checked, an unresolved V gene accounts for under half of them, and the cause for the rest is not known. The D gene and trimming were derived from the DNA, and the V and J assignments and clone size from that table. The sample data list 10,000 to 15,000 clones, and around four fifths of these were observed just once. The ten most abundant clones make up around a quarter of the sample.

Trimming removed 7 bases from V and 5 bases from J; the gene matches leave 10 bases unexplained. The CDR3 spans 13 residues, from the cysteine through the phenylalanine. Only the CDR3 part of the read is kept: 39 bases, read in frame from the first base. Taken from the germline V gene, the CDR1 and CDR2 loops are SQVTM and ANQGSEA. Results and caveats for the whole study, not just this receptor: CND-RA repertoires showed more CMV-reactive and fewer influenza A-reactive CD8+ TCRbeta sequences than controls and other RA subtypes. A distinct set of enriched public clonotypes appeared to be present in CND-RA patients, and the authors interpreted this finding as support for a separate disease subset. The small size of the CND-RA cohort was noted as a limitation of the study. Once age was adjusted for, the CD8+ TCRbeta repertoires of CND-RA patients appeared less diverse and more clonal than the repertoires of other RA subtypes. In the absence of diagnostic samples, TCR repertoire differences may be partly attributable to poor disease control over the years rather than being present at onset. Across the 120,000 or so clonotypes tested, no public clonotype enrichment was retained after Benjamini-Hochberg correction.

This clone was detected only a few times. What antigen it recognizes has not been identified. No base qualities exist here, and no much larger clone lies one base off it. The sample comprised CD8+ T cells from blood. The source of this sequence is a woman aged 30-55 years with seronegative destructive rheumatoid arthritis. This receptor chain uses TRBV29-1 and TRBJ1-2; TRBD1 matches 7 bases in the middle. The nucleotide sequence reads TGCAGCGCCCCGGACAGGCAGGATTATGGCTACACCTTC. Translated, it reads CSAPDRQDYGYTF.